What follows are 12 T cell receptor beta chains derived from one specimen sequenced in a study of blood T cell repertoires in COVID-19. Sequenced by immunoSEQ multiplex PCR; TCRdb stores in-frame clones only, minus some. The repertoire has roughly 280,000 clones, around 87% of them found once; the top ten carry over 2%. Sequencing was carried out using PBMCs or T cells enriched from blood (not recorded which). These TCRs come from a woman aged 18-29 years who had recovered from COVID-19.

The CDR3, as DNA: TGTGCCAGCAGCCAATCGGGTCCCGCGGTTAGACTAGTGATCACCGGGGAGCTGTTTTTT. Protein: CASSQSGPAVRLVITGELFF. The chain joins TRBV3-1 (or the pseudogene TRBV3-2) to TRBJ2-2; a weak D match, TRBD2 (6 bases). The CDR3 loop spans 20 amino acids. V lost 2 bases to trimming and J lost 4 bases, with 26 bases between them. Germline values: CDR1 LGHDT, CDR2 YNNKEL (reference sequence).

J is TRBJ2-1 and V is TRBV18; 11 bases align to TRBD2. Germline trimming cut 1 base from V and 0 bases from J; bases unmatched to any gene: 8. Germline CDR1 reads KGHSH; CDR2 reads LQKENI. The CDR3 sequence is 19 residues long. The CDR3, as DNA: TGTGCCAGCTCACCACAGTGGCTAGCGGGGGGCGACTCCTACAATGAGCAGTTCTTC. It yields the protein CASSPQWLAGGDSYNEQFF.

The gene calls are TRBV5-1 and TRBJ1-3; no reliable D call. Germline values: CDR1 SGHRS, CDR2 YFSETQ. Trimming stripped 9 bases from V and 4 bases from J, with 11 bases between. The CDR3 runs 12 residues. This CDR3 is CANSTDGNTIYF. DNA for the CDR3: TGCGCCAACTCGACTGACGGAAACACCATATATTTT. Supplemented by reference TRBV5-1 and TRBJ1-3, the full variable domain reads KAGVTQTPRYLIKTRGQQVTLSCSPISGHRSVSWYQQTPGQGLQFLFEYFSETQRNKGNFPGRFSGRQFSNSRSEMNVSTLELGDSALYLCANSTDGNTIYFGEGSWLTVV.

This clone appeared once. V and J are TRBV5-1 and TRBJ2-3; TRBD1 matches 8 bases. CDR3 length: 16 amino acids. Trimming at V came to 4 bases and at J to 0 bases, leaving 7 bases not matched to a gene. Per the germline V gene, CDR1 is SGHRS and CDR2 is YFSETQ. CDR3 protein: CASSQGARASTDTQYF. The CDR3 nucleotides are TGCGCCAGCAGCCAGGGGGCCAGGGCTAGCACAGATACGCAGTATTTT.

The chain has TRBV3-1 (or the pseudogene TRBV3-2) and TRBJ2-1; D possibly corresponds to TRBD2 (5 bases). CDR1 is LGHDT and CDR2 is YNNKEL in the germline V gene (reference sequence). The CDR3 runs 13 residues. V was shortened by 3 bases and J by 8 bases, with 11 bases between the two germline ends. The CDR3 protein is CASSQDLAHEQFF. The CDR3 DNA sequence: TGTGCCAGCAGCCAGGACTTGGCTCATGAGCAGTTCTTC.

The chain uses TRBV6-5 and TRBJ1-5; D gene uncertain. The CDR3 is made up of 13 amino acids. Trimming removed 5 bases from V and 5 bases from J, with 10 bases in between. CDR1 and CDR2 (germline): MNHEY, SVGAGI. CDR3 coding DNA: TGTGCCAGCAGTCGAGGAAATGATCAGCCCCAGCATTTT. This translates into CASSRGNDQPQHF.

V and J are TRBV4-1 and TRBJ2-3, with TRBD2 matching over 10 bases. The CDR3 length is 14 residues. Per germline, CDR1 MGHRA and CDR2 YSYEKL. V lost 4 bases to trimming and J lost 14 bases; unmatched junction nucleotides: 12. The CDR3 region is CASSPRSPSGGLYF. The CDR3 bases are TGCGCCAGCAGCCCCCGATCGCCTAGCGGGGGTCTGTATTTT.

This clone was seen once. The chain couples TRBV4-1 to TRBJ2-5; D call uncertain. CDR1 MGHRA and CDR2 YSYEKL come from the germline V gene. This CDR3 has 16 amino acids. V lost 2 bases to trimming and J lost 7 bases, with 20 bases between them. The CDR3 loop reads CASSQRNGDFMGTQYF. CDR3 sequence (DNA): TGCGCCAGCAGCCAACGAAACGGAGACTTCATGGGGACCCAGTACTTC.

The rearrangement uses TRBV5-6 and TRBJ2-3; D is perhaps TRBD1 (5 bases). Germline values: CDR1 SGHDT, CDR2 YYEEEE. This CDR3 spans 16 amino acids. The V gene lost 4 bases and the J gene lost 4 bases, with 19 bases spanning the gap. The CDR3 region is CASSTLWGLDADTQYF. The CDR3 DNA reads as TGTGCCAGCAGCACCCTCTGGGGCCTCGACGCAGATACGCAGTATTTT.

The V call is TRBV3-1 (or the pseudogene TRBV3-2), the J call TRBJ2-5; 9 positions match TRBD1. CDR3 length: 18 amino acids. V shed 0 bases, J shed 4 bases, and the junction held 12 bases outside the gene matches. In germline, CDR1 is LGHDT, CDR2 YNNKEL (reference sequence). The CDR3 protein is CASSQDSRDREEGETQYF. Here the CDR3 DNA reads TGTGCCAGCAGCCAAGACTCCCGGGACAGGGAGGAGGGAGAGACCCAGTACTTC.

The chain links TRBV28 to TRBJ1-1, with no clear D. Trimming took off 6 bases at V and 8 bases at J, with 16 bases between the two ends. Germline CDR1 MDHEN, CDR2 SYDVKM. The CDR3 contains 13 residues. Written as DNA, the CDR3 is TGTGCCAGCAGATCCGTGGGTCCGGAGGAAGCTTTCTTT. Protein sequence: CASRSVGPEEAFF.

The chain links TRBV30 to TRBJ2-5; D is uncertain. Trimming stripped 0 bases from V and 5 bases from J, with 4 bases between. The CDR3 is 11 residues long. CDR1 and CDR2 (germline): GTSNPN, SVGIG (reference sequence). The DNA of the CDR3 is TGTGCCTGGAGTGTACTCGAGACCCAGTACTTC. It encodes CAWSVLETQYF.